This passage covers 28 T cell receptor beta chains from one sample sequenced in a study of CD8+ T cells in alopecia areata. Extracted RNA was reverse transcribed, and the resulting cDNA served as sequencing template. Profiled with immunoSEQ multiplex PCR; TCRdb holds only in-frame clones, not every one. The record shows 250,000 or so clones for this sample, with no singletons present. The authors sorted pooled cutaneous lymph node cells using CD4, CD8alpha, NKG2D, NKG2ACE and other markers. Sequencing was carried out using CD4+ T cells sorted from a lymph node. Receptors originate from a C3H/HeJ mouse with alopecia areata. Mouse MHC haplotype: H2-k.

As regards this clone: Genes and germline come from the mouse. Other DNA sequences of this sample code for an identical CDR3. The DNA read from the CDR3 is TGTGCCAGCAGTCTTCCGGGACAGAACTATGCT. The encoded protein is CASSLPGQNYA. The complete CDR3 reads CASSLPGQNYAEQFF. The chain couples TRBV19 to TRBJ2-1; 7 bases are shared with TRBD1. Sequencing ends 4 residues short of the CDR3 end; the germline J gene provides the rest. CDR3 length: 15 amino acids. The germline CDR1 and CDR2 sequences are FNHDT and SITEND (reference sequence). The V gene end was trimmed by 4 bases and the J gene end by 1 base; junction bases not matched to a gene: 5.

A word on this clone: Genes here carry mouse names. The DNA ends 4 residues before the CDR3 does, and the rest of the CDR3 is filled in from the germline J gene. V and J are TRBV19 and TRBJ2-7; TRBD1 aligns across 7 bases. Germline CDR1 FNHDT, CDR2 SITEND (reference sequence). The CDR3 covers 15 residues. The trim removed 2 bases at V and 0 bases at J, leaving 5 bases unmatched. Incomplete CDR3 DNA: TGTGCCAGCAGTATCCGGGACAGCCCCTCCTAT. Translated: CASSIRDSPSY. The CDR3, in full, reads CASSIRDSPSYEQYF.

This clone has a count of ten or more. Gene names are the mouse ones. The CDR3 bases that were read are TGCACCTGCAGTGCAGTCAGAAACTCC. Translating it yields CTCSAVRNS. From start to end, the CDR3 is CTCSAVRNSDYTF. The chain recombines TRBV1 with TRBJ1-2; D remains unclear. The observed sequence ends 4 residues before the CDR3 terminus, with the missing tail filled in from the germline J gene. Germline-derived CDR1 and CDR2 are NSQYPW and LRSPGD (reference sequence). V shed 1 base and J shed 1 base, with 4 bases lying between them. This CDR3 region has 13 residues. The whole variable domain, remainder taken from reference TRBV1 and TRBJ1-2, is VTLLEQNPRWRLVPRGQAVNLRCILKNSQYPWMSWYQQDLQKQLQWLFTLRSPGDKEVKSLPGADYLATRVTDTELRLQVANMSQGRTLYCTCSAVRNSDYTFGSGTRLLVI.

Remarks on this clone: Gene and germline names: mouse. The read ends 4 residues shy of where the CDR3 ends; the end is completed using the germline J gene. V usage is TRBV13-1 and J usage is TRBJ2-7; the D gene is possibly TRBD1 (7 bases). Germline CDR1 and CDR2: NSHNY and SYGAGN. This CDR3 spans 15 amino acids. The CDR3 loop reads CASSDERGRNYEQYF. The part of the CDR3 DNA that was read is TGTGCCAGCAGTGATGAGAGGGGGCGTAATTAT.

This clone has a handful of counts. Gene and germline names: mouse. The CDR3 end lies 4 residues beyond the end of the read and is filled in from the germline J gene. The same CDR3 arises from other DNA sequences in this sample as well. The chain combines TRBV1 with TRBJ1-1, with 7 positions matching TRBD1. The CDR3 is 11 amino acids. CDR1 is NSQYPW and CDR2 is LRSPGD in the germline V gene (reference sequence). The CDR3 here is CTCSGDREVFF. The CDR3 DNA, read in part, is TGCACCTGCAGTGGGGACAGA.

This clone was picked up many times. Genes here carry mouse names. The read finishes 4 residues shy of the CDR3 end, and the germline J gene is used to complete it. The gene calls are TRBV14 and TRBJ2-5, with D perhaps matching TRBD2 (5 bases). This CDR3 has 13 amino acids. Germline lookup yields CDR1 SGHDT and CDR2 FRDEAV. Trimming removed 2 bases from V and 1 base from J, with 5 bases in between. Incomplete CDR3 DNA: TGTGCCAGCAGTTTTGGGGACCAAGAC. Protein: CASSFGDQD. The entire CDR3 is CASSFGDQDTQYF.

As to this clone: Gene names and germline match the mouse. The missing CDR3 end, 4 residues past where the read stops, is filled in from the germline J gene. J is TRBJ2-1 and V is TRBV1, with 9 bases that match TRBD1. Germline values: CDR1 NSQYPW, CDR2 LRSPGD (reference sequence). Trimming cost V 0 bases and J 1 base; bases outside gene matches: 4. There are 17 residues in the CDR3. The CDR3 reads CTCSADRQGVNYAEQFF. The CDR3 bases that were read are TGCACCTGCAGTGCAGATAGACAGGGGGTCAACTATGCT.

Concerning this clone itself: Gene names refer to mouse genes. The read falls 4 residues short of the CDR3 end, and the missing part is taken from the germline J gene. The rearrangement uses TRBV14 and TRBJ1-2; maybe TRBD1 (5 bases). Per the germline V gene, CDR1 is SGHDT and CDR2 is FRDEAV. This CDR3 is 15 amino acids long. V lost 1 base and J lost 1, with 11 bases in between. The DNA read from the CDR3 is TGTGCCAGCAGTTTCGACGGACAAAAAAACTCC. It codes for CASSFDGQKNS. The complete CDR3 reads CASSFDGQKNSDYTF.

Details on this clone: The listed genes are named as in mouse. The CDR3 end falls 4 residues outside the read, so it is completed with the germline J gene. Additional DNA sequences in this sample encode the identical CDR3. The chain carries TRBV13-1 and TRBJ2-3, with 7 bases identical to TRBD2. Germline values: CDR1 NSHNY, CDR2 SYGAGN. The CDR3 is 16 amino acids. The J segment lost 1 base and the V segment lost 2 bases, leaving 7 bases of the junction unmatched. The sequenced part of the CDR3 DNA is TGTGCCAGCAGTGACGCTCGGGGGGGTGGTGCAGAA. Its translation is CASSDARGGGAE. The CDR3 as a whole reads CASSDARGGGAETLYF.

In this sample, this clone turned up many times. Gene names denote mouse genes. The CDR3 end is not reached by the read, which stops 4 residues before it; the germline J gene fills it in. The chain recombines TRBV17 with TRBJ2-2, with D hard to call. Trimming pared 1 base from V and 3 bases from J, leaving 6 bases between. CDR3 length equals 14 residues. In germline, CDR1 is MNHDT, CDR2 YYDKIL. The CDR3 reads CASSRVQYTGQLYF. The DNA read from the CDR3 is TGTGCTAGCAGTAGAGTACAGTACACCGGG.

This clone has just a few counts. Germline and genes: mouse. Coverage ceases 4 residues before the CDR3 finishes, and the germline J gene fills in the end. The chain recombines TRBV19 with TRBJ2-1, with 9 bases that match TRBD2. Per germline, CDR1 FNHDT and CDR2 SITEND (reference sequence). This CDR3 has 15 residues. The V and J ends lost 4 bases and 0 bases, in that order; junction bases with no gene match: 2. CDR3 sequence: CASSDWGNNYAEQFF. The CDR3 DNA, read in part, is TGTGCCAGCAGTGACTGGGGGAATAACTATGCT. Drawing the rest from reference TRBV19 and TRBJ2-1, the complete variable domain is GGIITQTPKFLIGQEGQKLTLKCQQNFNHDTMYWYRQDSGKGLRLIYYSITENDLQKGDLSEGYDASREKKSSFSLTVTSAQKNEMAVFLCASSDWGNNYAEQFFGPGTRLTVL.

Remarks on this clone: Germline and genes: mouse. The read finishes 4 residues shy of the CDR3 end, and the germline J gene is used to complete it. This rearrangement joins TRBV31 to TRBJ1-2, with D tentatively TRBD1 (5 bases). Per the germline V gene, CDR1 is GKSSPN and CDR2 is SITVG. The ends were cut back, 0 bases at V and 2 bases at J, with 7 bases in the middle. This CDR3 comprises 13 residues. The covered CDR3 bases are TGTGCCTGGAGTCTATGGGGGAACTCC. Its translation is CAWSLWGNS. The full CDR3 sequence reads CAWSLWGNSDYTF.

This clone was found many times. Here the gene names and germline are mouse. The DNA ends 4 residues before the CDR3 does, and the rest of the CDR3 is filled in from the germline J gene. Other DNA variants within this sample encode the same CDR3. The rearrangement uses TRBV13-3 and TRBJ1-1; D uncertain. V was clipped by 1 base and J by 1 base, with 5 bases between them. Germline V gene sequence: CDR1 NNHDY, CDR2 SYVADS. The length of the CDR3 is 13 residues. The DNA read from the CDR3 is TGTGCCAGCAGTGATCCAGGGAACACA. Translated: CASSDPGNT. The whole CDR3 sequence reads CASSDPGNTEVFF.

This clone turned up a few times. Genes and germline come from the mouse. The read stops 4 residues short of the end of the CDR3; the missing end is completed from the germline J gene. V and J are TRBV12-1 and TRBJ1-2; 7 bases line up with TRBD1. The V gene end was trimmed by 2 bases and the J gene end by 1 base; junction bases not matched to a gene: 3. Germline V gives CDR1 SGHSN, CDR2 HYEKVE. The CDR3 is 14 residues long. The covered CDR3 bases are TGTGCCAGCTCTCAGACAGGGAAAAACTCC. This translates into CASSQTGKNS. The CDR3 as a whole reads CASSQTGKNSDYTF. The full variable domain, completed using reference TRBV12-1 and TRBJ1-2, is DSGVVQSPRHIIKEKGGRSVLTCIPISGHSNVVWYQQTLGKELKFLIQHYEKVERDKGFLPSRFSVQQFDDYHSEMNMSALELEDSAMYFCASSQTGKNSDYTFGSGTRLLVI.

As concerns this clone: The listed genes are named as in mouse. The read ends 4 residues before the CDR3 terminus; that terminus is restored from the germline J gene. V gene TRBV5 combines with J gene TRBJ2-7, with TRBD1 matching over 10 bases. With 3 bases clipped from V and 3 bases from J, the junction kept 2 bases outside the gene matches. This CDR3 spans 14 amino acids. The V gene's germline CDR1 is LGHNA and CDR2 YNLKQL (reference sequence). Incomplete CDR3 DNA: TGTGCCAGCAGCCAGGACAGGGGGAACTAT. Translated: CASSQDRGNY. The whole CDR3 protein reads CASSQDRGNYEQYF.

This clone occurred a few times. Gene labels here are mouse ones. Read sequence stops 4 residues before the CDR3 end, and the germline J gene provides the missing end. V and J are TRBV13-3 and TRBJ1-1; 7 nucleotides align to TRBD1. The CDR3 extends over 13 amino acids. The V gene's germline CDR1 is NNHDY and CDR2 SYVADS. The CDR3 spells CASSDAGGTEVFF. Partial CDR3 DNA: TGTGCCAGCAGTGATGCAGGGGGGACA.

Regarding this clone: The gene names given are mouse names. Sequencing ends 4 residues short of the CDR3 end; the germline J gene provides the rest. V and J are TRBV13-3 and TRBJ2-3; 13 positions match TRBD2. This CDR3 is built from 15 residues. Germline V gives CDR1 NNHDY, CDR2 SYVADS. CDR3 sequence: CASSGTGGARETLYF. The sequenced CDR3 bases are TGTGCCAGCAGTGGGACTGGGGGGGCGAGAGAA.

This clone was counted many times. Germline and genes: mouse. The read comes to an end 4 residues before the CDR3 does, leaving the germline J gene to fill in the end. The V call is TRBV5, the J call TRBJ2-7; D not certain. The germline gives CDR1 LGHNA, CDR2 YNLKQL (reference sequence). The germline V and J ends were trimmed by 6 bases and 0 bases, with 9 bases remaining between them. This CDR3 is built from 13 residues. The DNA read from the CDR3 is TGTGCCAGCAGTCACACAGCCTCCTAT. Amino acids: CASSHTASY. The entire CDR3 protein is CASSHTASYEQYF.

Comment on this clone: The gene names here belong to mouse. The CDR3 extends 4 residues past the end of the read, so its final part is completed from the germline J gene. The chain combines TRBV5 with TRBJ2-2; TRBD1 matches at 7 bases. The ends lost 2 bases at V and 4 bases at J; junction bases unmatched: 7. Germline assignment: CDR1 LGHNA and CDR2 YNLKQL (reference sequence). The CDR3 length is 16 residues. This CDR3 reads CASSQLRDSGTGQLYF. Partial CDR3 DNA: TGTGCCAGCAGCCAACTGCGGGACAGCGGCACCGGG.

This clone was seen a handful of times. Germline and genes: mouse. Read sequence stops 4 residues before the CDR3 end, and the germline J gene provides the missing end. This chain links TRBV13-3 with TRBJ2-5, with 9 bases that match TRBD1. V was clipped by 6 bases and J by 1 base; unmatched bases: 6. Germline values: CDR1 NNHDY, CDR2 SYVADS. The CDR3 runs 15 residues. CDR3 residues: CASMGQGADQDTQYF. The CDR3 bases that were read are TGTGCCAGCATGGGACAGGGAGCAGACCAAGAC.

A few counts support this clone. Gene names and germline refer to mouse. The observed sequence ends 4 residues before the CDR3 terminus, with the missing tail filled in from the germline J gene. The V gene is TRBV5, the J gene TRBJ2-1; 7 bases line up with TRBD1. After removal of 2 bases from V and 1 base from J, the junction contained 2 bases not matched to a gene. CDR1 LGHNA and CDR2 YNLKQL come from the germline V gene (reference sequence). There are 15 residues in the CDR3. The part of the CDR3 DNA that was read is TGTGCCAGCAGCCAAAAGACAGGGAACTATGCT. Translation gives CASSQKTGNYA. The full-length CDR3 reads as CASSQKTGNYAEQFF.

About this clone itself: Gene names denote mouse genes. The read is 4 residues too short to cover the CDR3 end, so that end is filled in from the germline J gene. The rearrangement joins TRBV19 to TRBJ2-4; TRBD1 agrees at 7 bases. The germline CDR1 and CDR2 sequences are FNHDT and SITEND (reference sequence). This CDR3 region has 15 residues. The CDR3 bases that were read are TGTGCCAGCAGTCGCAACAGGGGAAAGTTGAAC. This translates into CASSRNRGKLN. The whole CDR3 reads CASSRNRGKLNTLYF. The whole variable domain, filled in from reference TRBV19 and TRBJ2-4, reads GGIITQTPKFLIGQEGQKLTLKCQQNFNHDTMYWYRQDSGKGLRLIYYSITENDLQKGDLSEGYDASREKKSSFSLTVTSAQKNEMAVFLCASSRNRGKLNTLYFGAGTRLSVL.

In this sample, this clone turned up many times. Genes here carry mouse names. The read comes to an end 4 residues before the CDR3 does, leaving the germline J gene to fill in the end. The gene calls are TRBV17 and TRBJ2-7; TRBD2 matches 7 bases. The CDR3 covers 14 residues. The germline V gene encodes CDR1 MNHDT and CDR2 YYDKIL. CDR3 DNA (partial): TGTGCTAGCAGTGACGACTGGGTCTTATAT. Protein: CASSDDWVLY. The CDR3 reads in full as CASSDDWVLYEQYF.

This clone was seen a handful of times. The listed genes are named as in mouse. Read sequence stops 4 residues before the CDR3 end, and the germline J gene provides the missing end. Other DNA sequences in the same sample also yield this CDR3. The chain has TRBV31 and TRBJ2-2; 7 bases agree with TRBD1. The V gene end was trimmed by 0 bases and the J gene end by 1 base; junction bases not matched to a gene: 2. Germline V gene lookup returns CDR1 GKSSPN and CDR2 SITVG. There are 15 residues in the CDR3. The chain's CDR3 is CAWSLRDRNTGQLYF. Incomplete CDR3 DNA: TGTGCCTGGAGTCTGCGGGACAGAAACACCGGG.

Only a few counts were recorded for this clone. Gene and germline names: mouse. The CDR3 end falls 4 residues outside the read, so it is completed with the germline J gene. The chain couples TRBV1 to TRBJ1-1; 9 bases line up with TRBD1. Germline V lookup: CDR1 NSQYPW, CDR2 LRSPGD (reference sequence). The CDR3 has 13 residues. CDR3 DNA (partial): TGCACCTGCAGTGGGACAGGGGAGACA. It translates to CTCSGTGET. The whole CDR3 sequence reads CTCSGTGETEVFF.

In the case of this clone: Gene names are the mouse ones. The DNA read from the CDR3 is TGTGCCAGCAGCCACAGGGGTGGCGCT. This translates into CASSHRGGA. The entire CDR3 is CASSHRGGAEQFF. V gene TRBV4 combines with J gene TRBJ2-1; 7 nucleotides match TRBD1. The sequenced fragment ends 4 residues before the CDR3 boundary, so the rest is inferred from the germline J gene. The CDR3 loop spans 13 amino acids. The V gene's germline CDR1 is LGHDT and CDR2 YNNKQL (reference sequence).

This clone was recorded a few times. Mouse germline and gene names are used. The read gets to within 4 residues of the CDR3 end, and the germline J gene fills in the rest. This sample also contains other DNA sequences that code for the same CDR3. The chain joins TRBV17 to TRBJ1-1; TRBD1 agrees at 8 bases. Looked up from germline, CDR1 is MNHDT and CDR2 is YYDKIL. The CDR3 is made up of 13 amino acids. V was pared by 5 bases and J by 4 bases, with 3 bases of the junction left unmatched. CDR3 DNA, as far as it was read: TGTGCTAGCAGTTCAGGGGGCGTCACA. This translates into CASSSGGVT. The CDR3 reads in full as CASSSGGVTEVFF.

This clone was seen ten or more times. Genes and germline come from the mouse. Coverage ceases 4 residues before the CDR3 finishes, and the germline J gene fills in the end. The sample carries other DNA sequences with the same CDR3. The gene calls are TRBV13-2 and TRBJ2-7; TRBD1 matches at 7 bases. CDR1 and CDR2 (germline): NNHNN, SYGAGS (reference sequence). This CDR3 is built from 12 residues. CDR3: CASGGGQYEQYF. The part of the CDR3 DNA that was read is TGTGCCAGCGGTGGGGGACAGTAT.